One and the same sample provided the 23 T cell receptor beta chains below, sequenced in a study of T cells in women clearing cervical HPV infection. Profiling relied on immunoSEQ multiplex PCR, and the TCRdb table lists in-frame clones only, not all of them. This sample's table has some 20,000 clones. The specimen was blood buffy coat. These receptors originate from a woman aged 18 to 75 with a cervical HPV16 infection that either progressed to CIN3+ or cleared (not recorded which).

The sequenced CDR3 bases are TGCAGTGCCGATTCTCGACTAGCGGGAGTGGGTGAG. Translation gives CSADSRLAGVGE. The entire CDR3 protein reads CSADSRLAGVGEQFF. The V and J genes are TRBV20-1 and TRBJ2-1; 12 bases line up with TRBD2. The read ends 3 residues before the CDR3 terminus; that terminus is restored from the germline J gene. V gave up 6 bases and J gave up 9 bases; unmatched junction bases: 12. This CDR3 is 15 amino acids long. Germline V gene sequence: CDR1 DFQATT, CDR2 SNEGSKA (reference sequence).

Remarks on this clone: The read ends 3 residues before the CDR3 terminus; that terminus is restored from the germline J gene. The J gene is TRBJ2-1, the V gene TRBV5-4; 9 bases line up with TRBD2. The V segment lost 4 bases and the J segment 8 bases; nucleotides outside the gene matches: 7. The CDR3 consists of 14 residues. CDR1 is SGHNT, CDR2 YYREEE, per germline (reference sequence). The covered CDR3 bases are TGTGCCAGCAGCCTTAGCGGGAGTACGTATGAG. Protein sequence: CASSLSGSTYE. The full CDR3 sequence reads CASSLSGSTYEQFF. Variable domain in full (rest from reference TRBV5-4 and TRBJ2-1): ETGVTQSPTHLIKTRGQQVTLRCSSQSGHNTVSWYQQALGQGPQFIFQYYREEENGRGNFPPRFSGLQFPNYSSELNVNALELDDSALYLCASSLSGSTYEQFFGPGTRLTVL.

In terms of frequency, this clone is medium-sized. Read sequence stops 3 residues before the CDR3 end, and the germline J gene provides the missing end. The V and J genes are TRBV6-2 or TRBV6-3 and TRBJ1-2, with 8 bases lining up with TRBD1. This CDR3 is built from 17 residues. CDR1 is MNHEY and CDR2 is SVGEGT in the germline V gene. V shed 6 bases and J 3 bases; nucleotides not matched to a gene: 15. The CDR3 DNA, read in part, is TGTGCCAGCAGCTTCCCCCAGGGGGCGAATTCTTACTATGGC. It is translated as CASSFPQGANSYYG. The whole CDR3 reads CASSFPQGANSYYGYTF.

On this clone itself: The CDR3 end lies 3 residues beyond the end of the read and is filled in from the germline J gene. J is TRBJ2-2 and V is TRBV5-4; 7 positions agree with TRBD1. Trimming cost V 2 bases and J 3 bases; bases outside gene matches: 7. This CDR3 has 16 residues. Germline V gene sequence: CDR1 SGHNT, CDR2 YYREEE (reference sequence). The sequenced part of the CDR3 DNA is TGTGCCAGCAGCTTCCTCGCGACAGGGTACACCGGGGAG. Translation: CASSFLATGYTGE. In full, the CDR3 is CASSFLATGYTGELFF. Looking up the rest from reference TRBV5-4 and TRBJ2-2 gives the full variable domain: ETGVTQSPTHLIKTRGQQVTLRCSSQSGHNTVSWYQQALGQGPQFIFQYYREEENGRGNFPPRFSGLQFPNYSSELNVNALELDDSALYLCASSFLATGYTGELFFGEGSRLTVL.

Worth noting for this clone: The read finishes 3 residues shy of the CDR3 end, and the germline J gene is used to complete it. J is TRBJ2-5 and V is TRBV9; 9 nucleotides agree with TRBD1. The CDR3 sequence is 18 residues long. With 4 bases clipped from V and 0 bases from J, the junction kept 13 bases outside the gene matches. In germline, CDR1 is SGDLS, CDR2 YYNGEE. The CDR3 DNA, read in part, is TGTGCCAGCAGCCTCCCACGGACAGGGGACGCCCACCAAGAGACC. This translates into CASSLPRTGDAHQET. The full CDR3 is CASSLPRTGDAHQETQYF.

In the case of this clone: The read comes to an end 3 residues before the CDR3 does, leaving the germline J gene to fill in the end. The rearrangement uses TRBV12-3 or TRBV12-4 and TRBJ2-6; 7 nucleotides line up with TRBD2. Trimming removed 3 bases from V and 4 bases from J; junction bases left unmatched: 3. The CDR3 runs 15 residues. The CDR3 sequence: CASSLTSTGANVLTF. CDR3 DNA, as far as it was read: TGTGCCAGCAGTTTGACTAGCACAGGGGCCAACGTC.

To note about this clone: The CDR3 end lies 3 residues beyond the end of the read and is filled in from the germline J gene. This rearrangement joins TRBV4-2 to TRBJ2-7; no firm D call. The CDR3 covers 18 residues. Trimming stripped 0 bases from V and 0 bases from J, with 18 bases between. Looked up from germline, CDR1 is LGHNA and CDR2 is YNFKEQ. The CDR3 DNA, read in part, is TGTGCCAGCAGCCAAGATCGAATGGGCATAACCCTCTCCTACGAG. The encoded protein is CASSQDRMGITLSYE. The entire CDR3 reads CASSQDRMGITLSYEQYF.

In regard to this clone: The sequence runs out 3 residues before the end of the CDR3; the remainder is reconstructed from the germline J gene. The gene calls are TRBV7-8 and TRBJ2-2, with D possibly being TRBD1 (6 bases). Trimming took off 5 bases at V and 1 base at J, with 11 bases between the two ends. The CDR3 consists of 15 residues. Germline V gives CDR1 SGHVS, CDR2 FQNEAQ. The CDR3 bases that were read are TGTGCCAGCAGCCCGCAGGGGATGAACACCGGGGAG. It translates to CASSPQGMNTGE. The CDR3 reads in full as CASSPQGMNTGELFF.

This clone ranks as medium-sized in terms of frequency. The sequenced fragment ends 3 residues before the CDR3 boundary, so the rest is inferred from the germline J gene. This chain uses TRBV29-1 with TRBJ2-2; D may be TRBD2 (6 bases). The germline V gene encodes CDR1 SQVTM and CDR2 ANQGSEA. There are 12 residues in the CDR3. Trimming stripped 8 bases from V and 4 bases from J, with 11 bases between. CDR3 sequence reads: CSSEEGTGELFF. CDR3 bases read: TGCAGCTCGGAGGAGGGCACCGGGGAG.

In the case of this clone: The CDR3 is cut off 3 residues early in the read; its end comes from the germline J gene. This rearrangement joins TRBV7-3 to TRBJ2-7; 9 bases line up with TRBD1. The CDR3 has 15 residues. Germline CDR1 reads SGHTA; CDR2 reads FQGTGA. The V and J ends lost 2 bases and 5 bases, in that order; junction bases with no gene match: 7. CDR3 region: CASSLRGTGMDEQYF. The DNA read from the CDR3 is TGTGCCAGCAGCTTACGGGGGACAGGGATGGACGAG.

Note on this clone: The CDR3 extends 3 residues past the end of the read, so its final part is completed from the germline J gene. The rearrangement joins TRBV29-1 to TRBJ2-4; 7 nucleotides align to TRBD1. CDR1 and CDR2 (germline): SQVTM, ANQGSEA. After removal of 0 bases from V and 8 bases from J, the junction contained 10 bases not matched to a gene. CDR3 length equals 15 residues. CDR3 DNA, as far as it was read: TGCAGCGTTGAAGATCTTCACAGGGGAAACGACATT. It specifies CSVEDLHRGNDI. In full, the CDR3 reads CSVEDLHRGNDIQYF.

Turning to this clone: The read finishes 3 residues shy of the CDR3 end, and the germline J gene is used to complete it. The gene calls are TRBV7-2 and TRBJ2-1; a possible D gene is TRBD1 (6 bases). Per the germline V gene, CDR1 is SGHTA and CDR2 is FQGNSA. CDR3 size: 15 residues. Trimming left V 1 base short and J 3 bases short, with 10 bases between. CDR3 amino acids: CASSLGVGGYNEQFF. CDR3 DNA (partial): TGTGCCAGCAGCTTAGGGGTAGGGGGCTACAATGAG.

On this clone: From the germline J gene comes the end of the CDR3, since the read stops 3 residues before it. V gene TRBV20-1 combines with J gene TRBJ2-3, with 9 bases matching TRBD1. This CDR3 spans 16 amino acids. CDR1 is DFQATT and CDR2 is SNEGSKA in the germline V gene (reference sequence). Germline trimming cut 0 bases from V and 1 base from J; bases unmatched to any gene: 5. Partial CDR3 DNA: TGCAGTGCTAGAGATTACAGGGGGCTAGGCACAGATACG. Encoded protein: CSARDYRGLGTDT. The complete CDR3 protein is CSARDYRGLGTDTQYF.

Note on this clone: The read ends 3 residues before the CDR3 terminus; that terminus is restored from the germline J gene. The rearrangement joins TRBV7-2 to TRBJ1-4; 7 nucleotides agree with TRBD1. Germline loops: CDR1 SGHTA, CDR2 FQGNSA. The CDR3 consists of 15 residues. Losses at the gene ends were 6 bases for V and 4 bases for J; bases not matched to a gene: 8. The CDR3: CASRPGQVLNEKLFF. The DNA read from the CDR3 is TGTGCCAGCAGACCCGGACAGGTGCTTAATGAAAAA.

In regard to this clone: The CDR3 extends 3 residues past the end of the read, so its final part is completed from the germline J gene. The rearrangement uses TRBV5-8 and TRBJ2-7, with 11 bases matching TRBD1. Per germline, CDR1 SGHTS and CDR2 YDEGEE. Trimming cost V 2 bases and J 2 bases; bases outside gene matches: 3. This CDR3 has 15 residues. The CDR3 loop is CASSLLGQGAYEQYF. The part of the CDR3 DNA that was read is TGTGCCAGCAGCTTATTGGGACAGGGGGCCTACGAG.

This clone counts as medium-sized by frequency. The CDR3 end is not reached by the read, which stops 3 residues before it; the germline J gene fills it in. The rearrangement uses TRBV7-2 and TRBJ1-2, with 11 positions matching TRBD1. The CDR3 is 12 amino acids. In germline, CDR1 is SGHTA, CDR2 FQGNSA. CDR3 amino acids: CASSRTGGAYTF. Incomplete CDR3 DNA: TGTGCCAGCAGCCGGACAGGGGGCGCC. Filled out from reference TRBV7-2 and TRBJ1-2, the complete variable domain reads GAGVSQSPSNKVTEKGKDVELRCDPISGHTALYWYRQSLGQGLEFLIYFQGNSAPDKSGLPSDRFSAERTGGSVSTLTIQRTQQEDSAVYLCASSRTGGAYTFGSGTRLTVV.

As regards this clone: Its ends do not fully match the called genes, so a read error is possible. The read finishes 3 residues shy of the CDR3 end, and the germline J gene is used to complete it. The rearrangement joins TRBV18 to TRBJ2-2, with 13 bases identical to TRBD2. The germline V gene encodes CDR1 KGHSH and CDR2 LQKENI. This CDR3 contains 21 residues. The CDR3 DNA, read in part, is TGTGCCAGCACACCAAAACCTCCGGGACTAGCGGGACATTTTCTCGCCAGGGAG. Its translation: CASTPKPPGLAGHFLARE. The whole CDR3 protein reads CASTPKPPGLAGHFLARELFF. The entire variable domain, with the rest obtained from reference TRBV18 and TRBJ2-2, is as follows: NAGVMQNPRHLVRRRGQEARLRCSPMKGHSHVYWYRQLPEEGLKFMVYLQKENIIDESGMPKERFSAEFPKEGPSILRIQQVVRGDSAAYFCASTPKPPGLAGHFLARELFFGEGSRLTVL.

A word on this clone: The CDR3 end falls 3 residues outside the read, so it is completed with the germline J gene. The genes are TRBV20-1 and TRBJ1-6; TRBD1 matches at 7 bases. V shed 4 bases and J 10 bases; nucleotides not matched to a gene: 7. Germline assignment: CDR1 DFQATT and CDR2 SNEGSKA (reference sequence). This CDR3 has 13 residues. The CDR3 spells CSATRTGNSPLHF. The CDR3 DNA, read in part, is TGCAGTGCTACCAGGACAGGAAACTCACCC.

The CDR3 DNA, read in part, is TGTGCCATCAGTGAGAGGTCTAGCGGGGGCCCGAACACCGGGGAG. Residues: CAISERSSGGPNTGE. From start to end, the CDR3 is CAISERSSGGPNTGELFF. The chain employs TRBV10-3 and TRBJ2-2, with 10 nucleotides matching TRBD2. The read ends 3 residues early relative to the CDR3; the germline J gene fills the gap. The trim removed 2 bases at V and 0 bases at J, leaving 6 bases unmatched. Germline CDR1 is ENHRY and CDR2 is SYGVKD. The CDR3 has 18 residues.

Partial CDR3 DNA: TGTGCCACGACCGGGACAGGGAACTACGAG. It is translated as CATTGTGNYE. The whole CDR3 reads CATTGTGNYEQYF. The gene calls are TRBV15 and TRBJ2-7; 9 bases are shared with TRBD1. The CDR3 end is not reached by the read, which stops 3 residues before it; the germline J gene fills it in. There are 13 residues in the CDR3. CDR1 and CDR2 (germline): LNHNV, YYDKDF (reference sequence). Trimming cost V 9 bases and J 3 bases; bases outside gene matches: 6.

Of note for this clone: The CDR3 goes on 3 residues after the read ends, and that part is filled in from the germline J gene. This chain uses TRBV11-3 with TRBJ2-7; a possible D gene is TRBD2 (5 bases). Trimming pared 1 base from V and 4 bases from J, leaving 11 bases between. The CDR3 has 14 amino acids. CDR1 is SGHNT, CDR2 YENEEA, per germline. CDR3 loop: CASSLVRGTYEQYF. The covered CDR3 bases are TGTGCCAGCAGCTTAGTCCGGGGTACGTACGAG.

On this clone: Read sequence stops 3 residues before the CDR3 end, and the germline J gene provides the missing end. The chain uses TRBV20-1 and TRBJ2-1; D possibly corresponds to TRBD1 (6 bases). Trimming removed 6 bases from V and 0 bases from J, with 12 bases in between. The CDR3 contains 14 residues. Germline V gives CDR1 DFQATT, CDR2 SNEGSKA (reference sequence). The CDR3 loop is CSAATGYSYNEQFF. CDR3 DNA, as far as it was read: TGCAGTGCAGCGACAGGCTACTCCTACAATGAG.

Note on this clone: With the read ending 3 residues before the CDR3 end, the germline J gene is used to fill in that end. This sequence joins TRBV29-1 and TRBJ1-4; no firm D call. Germline loops: CDR1 SQVTM, CDR2 ANQGSEA. The CDR3 spans 11 residues. Between the trimmed V and J ends, which lost 4 bases and 5 bases, there was a span of 5 bases. Incomplete CDR3 DNA: TGCAGCGTTGGCGGGAATGAAAAA. Protein: CSVGGNEK. The whole CDR3 region reads CSVGGNEKLFF.